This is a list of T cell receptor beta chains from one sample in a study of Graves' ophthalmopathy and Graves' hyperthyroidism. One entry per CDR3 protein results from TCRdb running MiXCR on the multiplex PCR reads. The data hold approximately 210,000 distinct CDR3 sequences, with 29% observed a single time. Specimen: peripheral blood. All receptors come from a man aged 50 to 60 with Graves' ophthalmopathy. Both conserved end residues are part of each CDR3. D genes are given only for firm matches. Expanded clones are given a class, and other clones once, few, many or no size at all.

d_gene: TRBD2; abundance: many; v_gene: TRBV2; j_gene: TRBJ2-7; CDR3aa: CASSEGLAGMDEQYF; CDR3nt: TGTGCCAGCAGTGAGGGACTAGCGGGAATGGACGAGCAGTACTTC
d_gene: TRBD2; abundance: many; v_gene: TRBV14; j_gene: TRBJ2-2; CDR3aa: CASSLRLAGGIAYTGELFF; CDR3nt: TGTGCCAGCAGCTTACGACTAGCGGGAGGGATCGCTTACACCGGGGAGCTGTTTTTT
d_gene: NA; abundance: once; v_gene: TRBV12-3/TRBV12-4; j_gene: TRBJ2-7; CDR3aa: CASSFGGTSYEQYF; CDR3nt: TGTGCCAGCAGTTTTGGCGGGACCTCCTACGAGCAGTACTTC
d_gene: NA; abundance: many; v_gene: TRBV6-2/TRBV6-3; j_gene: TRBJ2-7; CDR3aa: CASSWTAYEQYF; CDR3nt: TGTGCCAGCAGTTGGACCGCATACGAGCAGTACTTC
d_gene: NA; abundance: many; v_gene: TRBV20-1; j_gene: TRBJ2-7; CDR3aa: CSARGLATRYEQYF; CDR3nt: TGCAGTGCTAGGGGGCTAGCTACGAGGTACGAGCAGTACTTC
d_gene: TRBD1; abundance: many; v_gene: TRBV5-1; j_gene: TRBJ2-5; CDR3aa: CASSFIGGQLLQETQYF; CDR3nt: TGCGCCAGCAGCTTTATTGGGGGACAGCTGCTGCAAGAGACCCAGTACTTC
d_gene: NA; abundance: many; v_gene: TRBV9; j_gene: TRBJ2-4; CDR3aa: CASSPNPAPNIQYF; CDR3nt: TGTGCCAGCAGCCCAAATCCGGCACCCAACATTCAGTACTTC
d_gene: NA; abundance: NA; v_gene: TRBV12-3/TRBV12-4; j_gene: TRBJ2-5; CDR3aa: CASSLLGIETQYF; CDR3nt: TGTGCCAGCAGTTTATTAGGGATAGAGACCCAGTACTTC
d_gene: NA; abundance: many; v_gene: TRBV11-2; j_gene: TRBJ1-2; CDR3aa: CASNSFPRPTLLGYTF; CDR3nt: TGTGCCAGCAACTCTTTTCCTCGACCGACGCTCTTGGGCTACACCTTC
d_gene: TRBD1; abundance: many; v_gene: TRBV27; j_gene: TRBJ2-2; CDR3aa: CASSTPGQGAHTGELFF; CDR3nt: TGTGCCAGCAGTACCCCGGGACAGGGGGCCCACACCGGGGAGCTGTTTTTT
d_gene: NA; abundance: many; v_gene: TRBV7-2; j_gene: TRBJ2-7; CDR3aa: CASSLTGMMGRAYEQYF; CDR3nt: TGTGCCAGCAGCTTAACCGGGATGATGGGTCGGGCCTACGAGCAGTACTTC
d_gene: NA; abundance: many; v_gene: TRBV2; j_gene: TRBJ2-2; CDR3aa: CASSDSPNTGELFF; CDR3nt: TGTGCCAGCAGTGACTCTCCGAACACCGGGGAGCTGTTTTTT
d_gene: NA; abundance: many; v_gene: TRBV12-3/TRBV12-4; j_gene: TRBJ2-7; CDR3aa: CASGYWPYEQYF; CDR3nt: TGTGCCAGCGGTTACTGGCCCTACGAGCAGTACTTC
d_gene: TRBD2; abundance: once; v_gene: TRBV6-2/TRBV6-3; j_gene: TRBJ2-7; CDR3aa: CASSISSGGFYEQYF; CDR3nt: TGTGCCAGCTCCATCTCTAGCGGGGGGTTCTACGAGCAGTACTTC
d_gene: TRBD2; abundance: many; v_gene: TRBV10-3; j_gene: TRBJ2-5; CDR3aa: CAISESGLLAGETQYF; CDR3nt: TGTGCCATCAGTGAGTCAGGGTTGTTAGCGGGAGAGACCCAGTACTTC
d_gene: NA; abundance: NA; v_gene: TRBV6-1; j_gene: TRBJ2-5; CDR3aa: CASMGVIGEETQYF; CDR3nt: TGTGCCAGCATGGGGGTGATCGGGGAAGAGACCCAGTACTTC
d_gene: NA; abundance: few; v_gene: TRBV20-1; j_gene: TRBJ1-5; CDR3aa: CSARERDGNQPQHF; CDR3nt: TGCAGTGCTAGGGAGAGGGATGGCAATCAGCCCCAGCATTTT
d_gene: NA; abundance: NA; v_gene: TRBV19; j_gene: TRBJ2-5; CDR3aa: CASSISSQETQYF; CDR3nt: TGTGCCAGTAGTATAAGTTCCCAAGAGACCCAGTACTTC
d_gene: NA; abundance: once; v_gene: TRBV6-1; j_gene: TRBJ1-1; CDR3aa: CASSGAENTEAFF; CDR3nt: TGTGCCAGTAGCGGCGCCGAGAACACTGAAGCTTTCTTT
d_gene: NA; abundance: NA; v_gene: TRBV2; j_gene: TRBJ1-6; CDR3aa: CASRLQALNSPLHF; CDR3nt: TGTGCCAGCAGGTTACAGGCGTTAAATTCACCCCTCCACTTT
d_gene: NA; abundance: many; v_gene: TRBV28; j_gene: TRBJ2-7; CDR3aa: CASSFFGQVSYEQYF; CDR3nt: TGTGCCAGCAGTTTTTTTGGGCAGGTCTCCTACGAGCAGTACTTC
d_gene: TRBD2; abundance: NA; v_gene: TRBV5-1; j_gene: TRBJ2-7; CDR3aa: CASSFLAGGRDEQYF; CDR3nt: TGCGCCAGCAGCTTCCTAGCGGGGGGACGAGACGAGCAGTACTTC
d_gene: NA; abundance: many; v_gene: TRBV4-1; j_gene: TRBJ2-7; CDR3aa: CASSQGNPRSSYEQYF; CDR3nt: TGCGCCAGCAGCCAAGGAAACCCCAGAAGCTCCTACGAGCAGTACTTC
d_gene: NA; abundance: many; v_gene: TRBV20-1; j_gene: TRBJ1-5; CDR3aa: CSAPVGGKWSNQPQHF; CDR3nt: TGCAGTGCTCCGGTAGGGGGGAAATGGAGCAATCAGCCCCAGCATTTT
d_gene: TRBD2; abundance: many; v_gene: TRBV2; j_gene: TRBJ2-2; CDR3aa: CASLAGEAGELFF; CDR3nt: TGTGCCAGCCTAGCGGGAGAGGCCGGGGAGCTGTTTTTT
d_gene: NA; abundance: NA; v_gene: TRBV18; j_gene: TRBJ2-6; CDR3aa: CASSPQKLSGANVLTF; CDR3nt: TGTGCCAGCTCACCACAGAAACTCTCTGGGGCCAACGTCCTGACTTTC
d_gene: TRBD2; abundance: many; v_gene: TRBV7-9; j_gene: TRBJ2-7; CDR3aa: CASSLGVAGEDF; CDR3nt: TGTGCCAGCAGCTTAGGGGTGGCGGGAGAGGACTTC
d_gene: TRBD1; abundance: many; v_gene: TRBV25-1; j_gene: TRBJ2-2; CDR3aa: CASSERGQRTGELFF; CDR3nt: TGTGCCAGCAGTGAACGGGGACAGCGCACCGGGGAGCTGTTTTTT
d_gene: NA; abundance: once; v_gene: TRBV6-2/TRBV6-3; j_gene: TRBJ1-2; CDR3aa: CASSYGRDGRESTYGYTF; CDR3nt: TGTGCCAGCAGTTATGGAAGAGACGGACGGGAGAGTACCTATGGCTACACCTTC
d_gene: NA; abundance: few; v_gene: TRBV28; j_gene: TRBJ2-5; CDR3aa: CASSLDSSGRGGYF; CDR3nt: TGTGCCAGCAGTTTAGACAGCAGTGGGAGAGGGGGTTACTTC
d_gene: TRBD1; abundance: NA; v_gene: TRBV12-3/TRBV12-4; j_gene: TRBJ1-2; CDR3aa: CASRPRDRDYGYTF; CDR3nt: TGTGCCAGCAGACCAAGGGACAGAGACTATGGCTACACCTTC
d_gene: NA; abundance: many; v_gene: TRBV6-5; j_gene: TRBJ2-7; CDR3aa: CASSYGDVAYEQYF; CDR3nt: TGTGCCAGCAGTTACGGGGACGTCGCCTACGAGCAGTACTTC
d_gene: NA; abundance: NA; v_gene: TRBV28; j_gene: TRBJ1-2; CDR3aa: CASSLFSGTLYGYTF; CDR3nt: TGTGCCAGCAGTTTATTCTCCGGGACTCTCTATGGCTACACCTTC